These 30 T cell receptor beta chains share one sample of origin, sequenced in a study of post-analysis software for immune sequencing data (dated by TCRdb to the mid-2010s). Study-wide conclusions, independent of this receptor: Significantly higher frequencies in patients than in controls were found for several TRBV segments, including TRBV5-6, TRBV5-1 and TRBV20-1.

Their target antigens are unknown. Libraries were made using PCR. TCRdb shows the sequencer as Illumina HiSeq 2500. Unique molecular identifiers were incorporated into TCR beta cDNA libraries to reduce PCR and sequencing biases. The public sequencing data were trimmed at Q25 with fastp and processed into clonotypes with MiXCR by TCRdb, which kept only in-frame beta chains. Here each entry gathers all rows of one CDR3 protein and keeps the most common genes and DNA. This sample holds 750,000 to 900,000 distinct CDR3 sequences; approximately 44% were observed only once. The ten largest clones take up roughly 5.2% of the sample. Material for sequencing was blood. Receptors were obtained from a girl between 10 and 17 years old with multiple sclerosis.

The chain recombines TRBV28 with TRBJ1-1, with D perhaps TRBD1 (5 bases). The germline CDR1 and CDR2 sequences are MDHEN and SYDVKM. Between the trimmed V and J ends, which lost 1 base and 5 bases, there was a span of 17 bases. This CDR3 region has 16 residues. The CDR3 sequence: CASSLLEPQGETEAFF. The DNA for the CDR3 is TGTGCCAGCAGTTTATTAGAACCCCAGGGAGAGACTGAAGCTTTCTTT. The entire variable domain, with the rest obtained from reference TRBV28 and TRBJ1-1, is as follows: DVKVTQSSRYLVKRTGEKVFLECVQDMDHENMFWYRQDPGLGLRLIYFSYDVKMKEKGDIPEGYSVSREKKERFSLILESASTNQTSMYLCASSLLEPQGETEAFFGQGTRLTVV.

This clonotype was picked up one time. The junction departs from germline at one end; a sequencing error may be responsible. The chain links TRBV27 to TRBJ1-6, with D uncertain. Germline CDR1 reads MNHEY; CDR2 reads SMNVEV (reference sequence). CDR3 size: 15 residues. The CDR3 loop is CASSLPRTYNSPPHF. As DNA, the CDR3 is TGTGCCAGCAGTTTACCGCGAACCTATAATTCACCCCCCCACTTT.

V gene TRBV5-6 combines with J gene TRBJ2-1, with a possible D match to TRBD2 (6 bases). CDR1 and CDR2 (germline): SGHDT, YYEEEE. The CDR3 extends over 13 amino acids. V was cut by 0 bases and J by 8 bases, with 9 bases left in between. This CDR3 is CASSLESGDEQFF. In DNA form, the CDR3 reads TGTGCCAGCAGCTTGGAATCGGGAGATGAGCAGTTCTTC.

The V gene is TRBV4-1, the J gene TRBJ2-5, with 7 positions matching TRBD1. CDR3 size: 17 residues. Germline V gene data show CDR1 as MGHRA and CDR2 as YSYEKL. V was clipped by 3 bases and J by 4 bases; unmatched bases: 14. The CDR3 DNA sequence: TGCGCCAGCAGCCAGGCGGGCAGAGGACAGGCGGTAGAGACCCAGTACTTC. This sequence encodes CASSQAGRGQAVETQYF.

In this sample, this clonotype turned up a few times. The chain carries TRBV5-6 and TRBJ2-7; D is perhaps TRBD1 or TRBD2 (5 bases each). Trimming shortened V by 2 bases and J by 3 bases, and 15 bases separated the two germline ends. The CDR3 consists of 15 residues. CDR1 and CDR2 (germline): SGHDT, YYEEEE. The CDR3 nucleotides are TGTGCCAGCAGCTTTATCGGGGCCCCTCTCTACGAGCAGTACTTC. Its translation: CASSFIGAPLYEQYF.

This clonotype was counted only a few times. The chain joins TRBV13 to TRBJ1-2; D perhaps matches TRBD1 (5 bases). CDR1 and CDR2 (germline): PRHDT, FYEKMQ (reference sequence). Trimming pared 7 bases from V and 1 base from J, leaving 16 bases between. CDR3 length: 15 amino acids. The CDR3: CASTPSRQINYGYTF. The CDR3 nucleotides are TGTGCCAGCACCCCTAGTAGACAGATTAACTATGGCTACACCTTC.

CDR3 loop: CSADDRESTEAFF. The CDR3 DNA sequence: TGCAGCGCCGACGACAGGGAGAGTACTGAAGCTTTCTTT. This rearrangement joins TRBV29-1 to TRBJ1-1; 7 nucleotides match TRBD1. Looked up from germline, CDR1 is SQVTM and CDR2 is ANQGSEA. V shed 7 bases and J 5 bases; nucleotides not matched to a gene: 10. The CDR3 length is 13 residues.

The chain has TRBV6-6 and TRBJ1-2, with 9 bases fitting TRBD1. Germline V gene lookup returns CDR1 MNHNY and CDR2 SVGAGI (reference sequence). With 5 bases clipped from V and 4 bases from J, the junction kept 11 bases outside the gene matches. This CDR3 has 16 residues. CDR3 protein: CASSVPGTGKSYGYTF. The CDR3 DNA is TGTGCCAGCAGTGTTCCCGGGACAGGGAAAAGCTATGGCTACACCTTC.

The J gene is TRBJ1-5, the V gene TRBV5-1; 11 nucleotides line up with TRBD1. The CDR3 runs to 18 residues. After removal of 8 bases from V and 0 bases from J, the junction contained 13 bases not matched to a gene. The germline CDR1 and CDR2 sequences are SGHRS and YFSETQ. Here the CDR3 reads CARTDRTGGDYSNQPQHF. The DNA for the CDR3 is TGCGCCAGGACCGATCGGACAGGGGGCGATTATAGCAATCAGCCCCAGCATTTT.

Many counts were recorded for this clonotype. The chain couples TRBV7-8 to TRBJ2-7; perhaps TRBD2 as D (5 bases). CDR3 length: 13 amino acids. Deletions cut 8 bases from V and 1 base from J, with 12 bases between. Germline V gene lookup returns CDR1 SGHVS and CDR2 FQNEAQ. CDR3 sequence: CASGPGMSYEQYF. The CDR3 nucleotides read TGTGCCAGCGGCCCCGGGATGTCCTACGAGCAGTACTTC.

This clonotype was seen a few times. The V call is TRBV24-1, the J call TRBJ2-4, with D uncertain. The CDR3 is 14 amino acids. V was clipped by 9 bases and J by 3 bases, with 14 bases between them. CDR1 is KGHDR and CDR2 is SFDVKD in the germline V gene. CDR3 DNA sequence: TGTGCCACCCTTACAATTAGTGACAAAAACATTCAGTACTTC. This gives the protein CATLTISDKNIQYF.

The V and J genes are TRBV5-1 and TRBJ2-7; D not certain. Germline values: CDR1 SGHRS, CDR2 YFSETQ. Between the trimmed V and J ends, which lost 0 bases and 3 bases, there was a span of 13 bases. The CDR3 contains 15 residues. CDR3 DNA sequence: TGCGCCAGCAGCTTGGGGCTGGGCCCCGTCTACGAGCAGTACTTC. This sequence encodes CASSLGLGPVYEQYF.

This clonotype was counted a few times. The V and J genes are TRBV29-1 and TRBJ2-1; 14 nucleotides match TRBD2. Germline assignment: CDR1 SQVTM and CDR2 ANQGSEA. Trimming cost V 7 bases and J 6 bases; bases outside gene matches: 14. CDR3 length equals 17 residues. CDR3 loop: CSALGATSGRGVNEQFF. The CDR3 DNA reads TGCAGCGCCTTAGGGGCGACTAGCGGGAGGGGGGTCAATGAGCAGTTCTTC.

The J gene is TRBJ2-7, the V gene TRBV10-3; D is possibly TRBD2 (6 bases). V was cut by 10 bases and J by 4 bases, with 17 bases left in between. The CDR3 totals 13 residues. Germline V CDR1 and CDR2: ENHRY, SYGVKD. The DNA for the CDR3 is TGTGCCACCGATACAGCGGGCGGTTACGAGCAGTACTTC. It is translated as CATDTAGGYEQYF.

The CDR3 nucleotides are TGTGCCAGCAGCCCACAGACAGGCTACGAGCAGTACTTC. Residues: CASSPQTGYEQYF. The rearrangement uses TRBV7-2 and TRBJ2-7, with D perhaps matching TRBD1 (6 bases). The length of the CDR3 is 13 residues. Germline CDR1 reads SGHTA; CDR2 reads FQGNSA. With 5 bases removed from V and 3 bases from J, the gap between germline ends came to 11 bases.

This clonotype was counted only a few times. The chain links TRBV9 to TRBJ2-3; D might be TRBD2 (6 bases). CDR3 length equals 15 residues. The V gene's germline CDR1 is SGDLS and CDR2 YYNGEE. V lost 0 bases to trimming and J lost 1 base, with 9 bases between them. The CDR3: CASSVEGLGTDTQYF. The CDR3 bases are TGTGCCAGCAGCGTAGAGGGACTTGGCACAGATACGCAGTATTTT. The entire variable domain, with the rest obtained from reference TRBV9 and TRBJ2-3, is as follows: DSGVTQTPKHLITATGQRVTLRCSPRSGDLSVYWYQQSLDQGLQFLIQYYNGEERAKGNILERFSAQQFPDLHSELNLSSLELGDSALYFCASSVEGLGTDTQYFGPGTRLTVL.

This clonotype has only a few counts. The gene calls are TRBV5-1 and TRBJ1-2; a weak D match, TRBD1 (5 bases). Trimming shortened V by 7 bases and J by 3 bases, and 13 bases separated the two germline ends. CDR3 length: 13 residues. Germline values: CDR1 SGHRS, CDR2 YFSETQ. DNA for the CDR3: TGCGCCAGCCGAATCTTGGGGGACTATGGCTACACCTTC. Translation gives CASRILGDYGYTF.

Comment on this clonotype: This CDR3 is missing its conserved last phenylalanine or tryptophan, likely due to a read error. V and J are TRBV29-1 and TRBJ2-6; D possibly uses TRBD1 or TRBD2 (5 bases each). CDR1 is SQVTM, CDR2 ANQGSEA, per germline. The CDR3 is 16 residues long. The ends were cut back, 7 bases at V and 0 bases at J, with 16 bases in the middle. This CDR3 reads CSAGTDLSSGANVLTC. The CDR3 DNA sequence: TGCAGCGCAGGGACCGACCTAAGCTCTGGGGCCAACGTCCTGACTTGC.

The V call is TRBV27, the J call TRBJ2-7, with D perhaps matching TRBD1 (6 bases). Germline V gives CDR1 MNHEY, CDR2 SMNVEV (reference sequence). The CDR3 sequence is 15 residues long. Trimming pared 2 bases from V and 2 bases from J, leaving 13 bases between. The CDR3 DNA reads TGTGCCAGCAGTTTAAGCAGGGGTCCCCCCTACGAGCAGTACTTC. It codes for CASSLSRGPPYEQYF.

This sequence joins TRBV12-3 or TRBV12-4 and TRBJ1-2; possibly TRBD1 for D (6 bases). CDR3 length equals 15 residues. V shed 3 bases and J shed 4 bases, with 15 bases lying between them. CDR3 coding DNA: TGTGCCAGCAGTTTGGCGGGCAGGGGATTCTATGGCTACACCTTC. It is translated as CASSLAGRGFYGYTF.

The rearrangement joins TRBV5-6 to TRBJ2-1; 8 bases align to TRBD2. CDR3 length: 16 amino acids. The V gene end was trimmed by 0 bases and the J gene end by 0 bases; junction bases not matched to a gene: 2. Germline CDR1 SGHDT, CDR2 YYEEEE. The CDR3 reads CASSLESGSSYNEQFF. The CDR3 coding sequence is TGTGCCAGCAGCTTGGAGAGCGGGAGCTCCTACAATGAGCAGTTCTTC.

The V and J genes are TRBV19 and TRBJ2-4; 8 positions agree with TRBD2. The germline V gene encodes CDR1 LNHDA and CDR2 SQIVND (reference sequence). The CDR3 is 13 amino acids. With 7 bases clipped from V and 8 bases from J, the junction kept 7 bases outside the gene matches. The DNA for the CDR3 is TGTGCCAGTACCAGCGGGGGCACGGACATTCAGTACTTC. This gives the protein CASTSGGTDIQYF. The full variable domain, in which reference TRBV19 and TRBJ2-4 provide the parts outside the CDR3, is DGGITQSPKYLFRKEGQNVTLSCEQNLNHDAMYWYRQDPGQGLRLIYYSQIVNDFQKGDIAEGYSVSREKKESFPLTVTSAQKNPTAFYLCASTSGGTDIQYFGAGTRLSVL.

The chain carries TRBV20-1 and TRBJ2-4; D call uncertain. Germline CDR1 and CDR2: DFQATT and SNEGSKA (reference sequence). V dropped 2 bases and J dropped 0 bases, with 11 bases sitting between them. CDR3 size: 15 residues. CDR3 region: CSARNRALAKNIQYF. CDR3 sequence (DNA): TGCAGTGCTAGAAATCGGGCCTTAGCCAAAAACATTCAGTACTTC.

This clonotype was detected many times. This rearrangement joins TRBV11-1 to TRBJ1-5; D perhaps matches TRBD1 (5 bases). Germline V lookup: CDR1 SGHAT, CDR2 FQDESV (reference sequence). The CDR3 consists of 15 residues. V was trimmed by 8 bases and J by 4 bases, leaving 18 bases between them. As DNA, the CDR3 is TGTGCCAGCCGTCCAACAGGACGGGGAAATCAGCCCCAGCATTTT. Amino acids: CASRPTGRGNQPQHF.

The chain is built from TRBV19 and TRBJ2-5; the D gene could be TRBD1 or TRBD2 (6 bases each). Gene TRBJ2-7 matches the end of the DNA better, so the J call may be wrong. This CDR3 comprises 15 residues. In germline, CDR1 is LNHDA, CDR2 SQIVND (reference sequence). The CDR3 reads CASSIVRGATDEQYF. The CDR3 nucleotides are TGTGCCAGTAGTATAGTAAGGGGGGCGACGGACGAGCAGTACTTC.

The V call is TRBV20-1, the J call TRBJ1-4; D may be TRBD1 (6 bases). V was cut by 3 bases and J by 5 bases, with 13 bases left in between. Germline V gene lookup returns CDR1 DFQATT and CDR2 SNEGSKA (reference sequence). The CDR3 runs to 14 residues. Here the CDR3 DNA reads TGCAGTGCTAGGCCGGGGGGCCTCAATGAAAAACTGTTTTTT. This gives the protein CSARPGGLNEKLFF.

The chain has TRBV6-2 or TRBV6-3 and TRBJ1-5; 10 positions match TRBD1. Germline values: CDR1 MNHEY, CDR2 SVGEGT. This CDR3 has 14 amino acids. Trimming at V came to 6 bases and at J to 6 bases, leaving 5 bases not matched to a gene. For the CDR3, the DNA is TGTGCCAGCAGAAAGGACAGGGGGGGTCAGCCCCAGCATTTT. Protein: CASRKDRGGQPQHF.

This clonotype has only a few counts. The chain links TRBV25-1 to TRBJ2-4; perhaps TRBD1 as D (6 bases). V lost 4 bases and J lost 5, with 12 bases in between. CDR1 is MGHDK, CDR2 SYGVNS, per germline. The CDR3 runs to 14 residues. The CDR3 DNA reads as TGTGCCAGCAGTGGCGGACAGAACCAAAACATTCAGTACTTC. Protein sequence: CASSGGQNQNIQYF.

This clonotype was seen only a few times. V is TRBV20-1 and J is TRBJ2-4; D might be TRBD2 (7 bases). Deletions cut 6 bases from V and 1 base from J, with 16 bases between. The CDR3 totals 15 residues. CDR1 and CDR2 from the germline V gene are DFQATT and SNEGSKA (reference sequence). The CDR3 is CSAGGRQGAKNIQYF. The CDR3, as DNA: TGCAGTGCCGGGGGGCGGCAGGGGGCCAAAAACATTCAGTACTTC.

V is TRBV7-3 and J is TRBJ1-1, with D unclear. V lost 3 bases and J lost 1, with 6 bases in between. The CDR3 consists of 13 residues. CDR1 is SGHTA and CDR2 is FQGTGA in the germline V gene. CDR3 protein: CASSFHGNTEAFF. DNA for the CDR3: TGTGCCAGCAGCTTCCACGGGAACACTGAAGCTTTCTTT.